A selection of T cell receptor beta chains follows, all from one sample in a study of CD8 T cells in ankylosing spondylitis. TCRdb reprocessed the 5' RACE reads via MiXCR and lists one record per CDR3 protein. Among nearly 250,000 distinct CDR3 sequences listed, under 35% were seen once. The source material was blood, either unsorted or a sorted T cell fraction (not recorded which). These receptors were collected from a male donor with ankylosing spondylitis or in good health (not recorded which). Both conserved end residues are trimmed from each CDR3. Each record gives: V gene, CDR3 protein.

TRBV5-5,ASSFPQGHNYGYT
TRBV19,ASTNEWSSGNTIY
TRBV6-2/TRBV6-3,ASVGGDVDTQY
TRBV6-5,ASSYSLVAAGTGELF
TRBV4-1,ASSPPEGVYEQY
TRBV20-1,SARADSEAF
TRBV28,ASRRPGQGLSFGEQF
TRBV20-1,SARPSYEQY
TRBV24-1,ATRPTSQETQY
TRBV20-1,SASPVRSEQF
TRBV5-1,ASSSGTSLYGYT
TRBV5-6,ASSLDVGSGNTIY
TRBV3-1,ASSQGQGSYNSPLH
TRBV7-9,ASSAREHNEQF
TRBV19,ASSIVGTGRQPQH
TRBV15,ATSSDILFYNQPQH
TRBV7-9,ASSLAGGPGNEQF
TRBV5-6,ASSGDRGGNTEAF
TRBV12-3/TRBV12-4,ASSFGDPGVH
TRBV9,ASSVEPGQAYEQY
TRBV20-1,SLEGPGNTIY
TRBV29-1,SVEVRYGYT
TRBV20-1,SARDPRYRGRDNNEQF
TRBV20-1,SAPRGASTDTQY
TRBV20-1,SARQFGKAGELF
TRBV28,ASSLTGTLSNYGYT
TRBV15,ATSRDNSYQPQH
TRBV9,ASSVDGTGVDSYGYT
TRBV5-1,ASSLEGAEAF
TRBV14,ASSQGLKMAGQGFYGYT
TRBV10-2,ASSESSSATVSEQF
TRBV15,ATSRGPETQY
TRBV7-3,ASSLGGAGEQF
TRBV5-1,ASSLDPSGGRQETQY
TRBV20-1,SATIRGQPQH
TRBV6-1,ASSNDGPEKLF
TRBV28,ASSQGPYNEQF
TRBV5-1,ASRVKGGGYEQY
TRBV28,ASSLSPNYGYT
TRBV27,ASSFVPTRAKNIQY
TRBV29-1,SVEDTGSYEQY
TRBV20-1,SARGAGASSYNEQF
TRBV6-1,ASSEEVLAGVQETQY
TRBV12-3/TRBV12-4,ASSLQGPYEAF
TRBV29-1,SVYRTGQGWTEAF